Shown below are 32 T cell receptor beta chains from a single sample sequenced in a study of technical replicates of blood from a few donors. Method: immunoSEQ multiplex PCR; TCRdb's copy keeps in-frame clones and lacks some. The sample carries about 67,000 clones, 98% recorded once. The material sequenced was T cells isolated from PBMCs. These receptors came from a human donor in good health.

V is TRBV29-1 and J is TRBJ1-1; possible D gene TRBD1, 5 bases. This CDR3 is 12 amino acids long. CDR1 SQVTM and CDR2 ANQGSEA come from the germline V gene. Trimming shortened V by 6 bases and J by 2 bases, and 10 bases separated the two germline ends. As DNA, the CDR3 is TGCAGCGTCGGCGACAGTAACACTGAAGCTTTCTTT. It translates to CSVGDSNTEAFF.

V is TRBV2 and J is TRBJ2-7; 7 bases map to TRBD1. Per the germline V gene, CDR1 is SNHLY and CDR2 is FYNNEI. The CDR3 is 11 amino acids. With V trimmed by 8 bases and J by 8 bases, 6 bases remained unmatched. DNA of the CDR3: TGTGCCAGCTCTCGGGACAGCCAGCAGTACTTC. Translation: CASSRDSQQYF. Supplemented by reference TRBV2 and TRBJ2-7, the full variable domain reads EPEVTQTPSHQVTQMGQEVILRCVPISNHLYFYWYRQILGQKVEFLVSFYNNEISEKSEIFDDQFSVERPDGSNFTLKIRSTKLEDSAMYFCASSRDSQQYFGPGTRLTVT.

The rearrangement joins TRBV11-2 to TRBJ2-7, with unresolved D. Germline values: CDR1 SGHAT, CDR2 FQNNGV. This CDR3 has 12 amino acids. Trimming left V 0 bases short and J 7 bases short, with 7 bases between. CDR3 amino acids: CASSLDTTEQYF. Written as DNA, the CDR3 is TGTGCCAGCAGCTTAGACACTACGGAGCAGTACTTC.

The rearrangement joins TRBV28 to TRBJ2-5; 7 bases map to TRBD1. CDR1 and CDR2 from the germline V gene are MDHEN and SYDVKM. V trimming: 6 bases; J trimming: 3 bases; junction bases outside the gene matches: 7. This CDR3 region has 14 residues. The CDR3 sequence: CASSLGQVEETQYF. The DNA for the CDR3 is TGTGCCAGCAGCTTAGGACAGGTCGAAGAGACCCAGTACTTC.

CDR3 sequence (DNA): TGTGCCAGCAGCTTACAGCGGTCTGGCAATCAGCCCCAGCATTTT. This translates into CASSLQRSGNQPQHF. The J gene is TRBJ1-5, the V gene TRBV7-8, with D uncertain. There are 15 residues in the CDR3. V dropped 2 bases and J dropped 2 bases, with 10 bases sitting between them. Germline V gene lookup returns CDR1 SGHVS and CDR2 FQNEAQ. Full variable domain (outside the CDR3, taken from reference TRBV7-8 and TRBJ1-5): GAGVSQSPRYKVAKRGQDVALRCDPISGHVSLFWYQQALGQGPEFLTYFQNEAQLDKSGLPSDRFFAERPEGSVSTLKIQRTQQEDSAVYLCASSLQRSGNQPQHFGDGTRLSIL.

The V and J genes are TRBV5-4 and TRBJ2-5, with a possible D match to TRBD2 (6 bases). Looked up from germline, CDR1 is SGHNT and CDR2 is YYREEE (reference sequence). The CDR3 covers 15 residues. Trimming took off 2 bases at V and 5 bases at J, with 16 bases between the two ends. This chain's CDR3 is CASSFWRDPAETQYF. For the CDR3, the DNA is TGTGCCAGCAGCTTTTGGCGGGACCCAGCGGAGACCCAGTACTTC.

The chain recombines TRBV7-9 with TRBJ2-1; 8 bases fit TRBD1. Germline assignment: CDR1 SEHNR and CDR2 FQNEAQ (reference sequence). The CDR3 consists of 13 residues. J gave up 7 bases and V 10 bases, and 9 bases lay outside the gene matches. The CDR3 loop is CATHRGSSNEQFF. The CDR3 DNA reads as TGTGCCACCCACAGGGGGTCTAGTAATGAGCAGTTCTTC.

This clone has just one count. The chain joins TRBV5-1 to TRBJ2-3, with D tentatively TRBD2 (5 bases). The V gene lost 0 bases and the J gene lost 1 base, with 9 bases spanning the gap. Germline V gene sequence: CDR1 SGHRS, CDR2 YFSETQ. CDR3 length equals 15 residues. The CDR3 sequence is CASSLGTRGTDTQYF. The CDR3 DNA follows: TGCGCCAGCAGCTTGGGAACTAGGGGCACAGATACGCAGTATTTT.

This sequence joins TRBV27 and TRBJ1-1, with TRBD1 matching 9 bases. Germline V gene data show CDR1 as MNHEY and CDR2 as SMNVEV (reference sequence). The trim removed 4 bases at V and 6 bases at J, leaving 15 bases unmatched. There are 17 residues in the CDR3. CDR3 residues: CASSSGTGRTTNPEAFF. As DNA, the CDR3 is TGTGCCAGCAGTTCCGGGACAGGGAGGACTACAAACCCTGAAGCTTTCTTT.

The J gene is TRBJ1-4, the V gene TRBV4-1; unclear D gene. This CDR3 has 15 residues. The germline CDR1 and CDR2 sequences are MGHRA and YSYEKL. V gave up 2 bases and J gave up 0 bases, with 7 bases separating them. This CDR3 is CASSQFGATNEKLFF. In DNA, the CDR3 is TGCGCCAGCAGCCAATTCGGGGCAACTAATGAAAAACTGTTTTTT.

The chain recombines TRBV7-8 with TRBJ1-2, with D tentatively TRBD1 (6 bases). Trimming left V 6 bases short and J 8 bases short, with 16 bases between. The CDR3 length is 13 residues. Germline CDR1 SGHVS, CDR2 FQNEAQ. The chain's CDR3 is CASRQDGGRGYTF. In DNA, the CDR3 is TGTGCCAGCAGACAAGATGGGGGCAGGGGCTACACCTTC.

J is TRBJ1-1 and V is TRBV5-5, with D uncertain. V gave up 4 bases and J gave up 4 bases, with 14 bases separating them. The length of the CDR3 is 14 residues. CDR1 is SGHKS, CDR2 YYEKEE, per germline (reference sequence). The DNA for the CDR3 is TGTGCCAGCAGCCCGACGGTGGGGAGCACTGAAGCTTTCTTT. Translation: CASSPTVGSTEAFF.

This chain joins TRBV7-2 and TRBJ2-1, with D possibly being TRBD1 (6 bases). The CDR3 is 16 amino acids. The V end lost 0 bases, the J end lost 0 bases, and 9 bases lay between the germline ends. CDR1 and CDR2 (germline): SGHTA, FQGNSA. CDR3 region: CASSLALGGSYNEQFF. The CDR3 DNA reads TGTGCCAGCAGCTTAGCGCTAGGGGGCTCCTACAATGAGCAGTTCTTC.

This clone showed up just once. The gene calls are TRBV6-6 and TRBJ1-2; 8 bases are shared with TRBD1. Trimming took 6 bases from V and 5 from J; bases not matched to a gene: 14. Germline V lookup: CDR1 MNHNY, CDR2 SVGAGI (reference sequence). The CDR3 runs to 16 residues. CDR3 sequence (DNA): TGTGCCAGCAGAGACAGGGGAGGCCGAGTCGGGTATGGCTACACCTTC. This gives the protein CASRDRGGRVGYGYTF.

The chain couples TRBV28 to TRBJ2-2; D is possibly TRBD1 (6 bases). The CDR3 runs to 15 residues. V dropped 5 bases and J dropped 5 bases, with 15 bases sitting between them. Germline V gene data show CDR1 as MDHEN and CDR2 as SYDVKM. The chain's CDR3 is CASSGVGGSTGELFF. DNA of the CDR3: TGTGCCAGCAGTGGAGTAGGGGGTTCTACCGGGGAGCTGTTTTTT.

V usage is TRBV7-2 and J usage is TRBJ2-7, with 8 bases matching TRBD2. With 3 bases clipped from V and 2 bases from J, the junction kept 12 bases outside the gene matches. The germline V gene has CDR1 SGHTA and CDR2 FQGNSA. CDR3 size: 17 residues. CDR3 in DNA: TGTGCCAGCAGCTTCCCTTTGATGGGCGGGAGGCCCTACGAGCAGTACTTC. As protein: CASSFPLMGGRPYEQYF.

CDR3: CSVEDYDRILRLPGTDTQYF. Here the CDR3 DNA reads TGCAGCGTTGAAGATTACGACAGGATCCTACGTCTCCCGGGCACAGATACGCAGTATTTT. V usage is TRBV29-1 and J usage is TRBJ2-3; tentative D call: TRBD1 (6 bases). V lost 0 bases and J lost 1, with 26 bases in between. The CDR3 contains 20 residues. Germline lookup yields CDR1 SQVTM and CDR2 ANQGSEA.

V and J are TRBV5-1 and TRBJ2-1, with D possibly matching TRBD1 (6 bases). This CDR3 is 14 amino acids long. Per germline, CDR1 SGHRS and CDR2 YFSETQ. The ends were cut back, 3 bases at V and 9 bases at J, with 16 bases in the middle. This CDR3 reads CASSSGEKNGEQFF. The CDR3 bases are TGCGCCAGCAGCTCAGGGGAGAAAAACGGTGAGCAGTTCTTC.

The chain is built from TRBV4-1 and TRBJ2-5; 11 bases align to TRBD2. The CDR3 has 18 residues. Germline CDR1 and CDR2: MGHRA and YSYEKL. J gave up 1 base and V 1 base, and 8 bases lay outside the gene matches. The CDR3 DNA reads TGCGCCAGCAGCCAAGGGGGATTAGCGGGAGGGATCCAAGAGACCCAGTACTTC. This encodes CASSQGGLAGGIQETQYF.

The CDR3 DNA sequence: TGTGCCAGCAAAACAGGGGGCAATAATGAAAAACTGTTTTTT. The encoded protein is CASKTGGNNEKLFF. The chain recombines TRBV6-1 with TRBJ1-4, with 9 bases identical to TRBD1. From germline, CDR1 is MNHNS and CDR2 SASEGT. The CDR3 has 14 amino acids. V lost 7 bases to trimming and J lost 4 bases; unmatched junction nucleotides: 4.

The gene calls are TRBV28 and TRBJ2-5; 7 bases align to TRBD1. The CDR3 extends over 14 amino acids. Germline CDR1 MDHEN, CDR2 SYDVKM. V trimming: 4 bases; J trimming: 3 bases; junction bases outside the gene matches: 5. CDR3 sequence reads: CASSSPTGKETQYF. DNA of the CDR3: TGTGCCAGCAGTTCCCCGACAGGGAAAGAGACCCAGTACTTC.

The rearrangement links TRBV27 to TRBJ1-2; the match to TRBD1 covers 8 bases. The germline CDR1 and CDR2 sequences are MNHEY and SMNVEV (reference sequence). Unmatched junction bases numbered 3, after V lost 5 bases and J lost 4 bases. The CDR3 runs to 13 residues. CDR3 sequence (DNA): TGTGCCAGCAGTCAGGACAGGGTCTATGGCTACACCTTC. Translating it yields CASSQDRVYGYTF.

V is TRBV16 and J is TRBJ2-3; D may be TRBD2 (5 bases). Germline V gene data show CDR1 as KGHSY and CDR2 as FQNENV. CDR3 length: 15 amino acids. V lost 0 bases to trimming and J lost 5 bases, with 12 bases between them. CDR3 DNA sequence: TGTGCCAGCAGCCAATCGGGTTTCGGGGAAGATACGCAGTATTTT. It specifies CASSQSGFGEDTQYF. The entire variable domain, with the rest obtained from reference TRBV16 and TRBJ2-3, is as follows: GEEVAQTPKHLVRGEGQKAKLYCAPIKGHSYVFWYQQVLKNEFKFLISFQNENVFDETGMPKERFSAKCLPNSPCSLEIQATKLEDSAVYFCASSQSGFGEDTQYFGPGTRLTVL.

The chain joins TRBV11-2 to TRBJ1-6, with a tentative D call TRBD1 (5 bases). This CDR3 region has 17 residues. Germline loops: CDR1 SGHAT, CDR2 FQNNGV. With 1 base removed from V and 1 base from J, the gap between germline ends came to 11 bases. The CDR3 nucleotides are TGTGCCAGCAGCTTAGTAGGGCAGGGATCCTATAATTCACCCCTCCACTTT. It encodes CASSLVGQGSYNSPLHF.

The rearrangement uses TRBV14 and TRBJ2-1, with TRBD2 identical over 14 bases. Germline lookup yields CDR1 SGHDN and CDR2 FVKESK. The CDR3 extends over 15 amino acids. Trimming removed 3 bases from V and 7 bases from J; junction bases left unmatched: 2. The CDR3 spells CASSHGTSGRNEQFF. In DNA, the CDR3 is TGTGCCAGCAGCCACGGGACTAGCGGGAGAAATGAGCAGTTCTTC.

The V gene is TRBV6-5, the J gene TRBJ2-1, with D perhaps TRBD2 (6 bases). The V gene lost 6 bases and the J gene lost 6 bases, with 18 bases spanning the gap. CDR3 length: 15 amino acids. CDR1 MNHEY and CDR2 SVGAGI come from the germline V gene. CDR3 protein: CASRLLAYEGNEQFF. The CDR3 nucleotides are TGTGCCAGCAGACTACTAGCTTACGAGGGCAATGAGCAGTTCTTC.

The chain employs TRBV7-2 and TRBJ1-5, with D unclear. The germline V gene encodes CDR1 SGHTA and CDR2 FQGNSA. The length of the CDR3 is 17 residues. Deletions cut 4 bases from V and 1 base from J, with 17 bases between. CDR3 coding DNA: TGTGCCAGCAGCTCCCGGGGTTGGGCGGGGAGCAATCAGCCCCAGCATTTT. Amino acid sequence: CASSSRGWAGSNQPQHF.

The J gene is TRBJ2-5, the V gene TRBV30, with 8 bases lining up with TRBD2. The CDR3 has 15 amino acids. The germline V gene encodes CDR1 GTSNPN and CDR2 SVGIG (reference sequence). With V trimmed by 4 bases and J by 1 base, 8 bases remained unmatched. The CDR3 loop is CAWNNYGGVQETQYF. In DNA, the CDR3 is TGTGCCTGGAATAATTACGGGGGGGTCCAAGAGACCCAGTACTTC. The full variable domain, in which reference TRBV30 and TRBJ2-5 provide the parts outside the CDR3, is SQTIHQWPATLVQPVGSPLSLECTVEGTSNPNLYWYRQAAGRGLQLLFYSVGIGQISSEVPQNLSASRPQDRQFILSSKKLLLSDSGFYLCAWNNYGGVQETQYFGPGTRLLVL.

V is TRBV5-3 and J is TRBJ1-2; TRBD1 matches at 8 bases. TRBV5-3 is treated as an ORF (open reading frame) with a function not yet certain. The ends lost 3 bases at V and 2 bases at J; junction bases unmatched: 6. The CDR3 spans 15 residues. The CDR3 bases are TGTGCCAGAAGCTCGCTACAGGGGGGAAACTATGGCTACACCTTC. Translating it yields CARSSLQGGNYGYTF.

The chain employs TRBV4-1 and TRBJ2-2, with 10 bases fitting TRBD1. There are 17 residues in the CDR3. After removal of 3 bases from V and 6 bases from J, the junction contained 10 bases not matched to a gene. Germline V lookup: CDR1 MGHRA, CDR2 YSYEKL. The CDR3 sequence: CASSQEGQGSPPGELFF. The CDR3 DNA is TGCGCCAGCAGCCAGGAGGGACAGGGGTCTCCCCCCGGGGAGCTGTTTTTT.

This chain connects TRBV2 to TRBJ1-2, with a weak D call TRBD1 (6 bases). V lost 7 bases and J lost 4, with 19 bases in between. CDR1 and CDR2 from the germline V gene are SNHLY and FYNNEI. The CDR3 totals 15 residues. CDR3 in DNA: TGTGCCAGCATTGCTCTGACAGGTACATTCTATGGCTACACCTTC. Its translation is CASIALTGTFYGYTF.

This clone was picked up one time. This chain links TRBV29-1 with TRBJ2-1; D is unclear. The CDR3 runs 13 residues. Trimming removed 4 bases at V and 7 bases at J, with 14 bases between. Germline-derived CDR1 and CDR2 are SQVTM and ANQGSEA. Written as DNA, the CDR3 is TGCAGCGTTGTCAAGCGCCTCGAAAATGAGCAGTTCTTC. This codes for CSVVKRLENEQFF.